This T cell receptor (beta chain) was sequenced during a study of monozygotic twins with inflammatory bowel disease (dated by TCRdb to between 2018 and 2021). In terms of the full investigation: The full study comprised 28 monozygotic twin pairs: nine German pairs (four IBD-concordant, five IBD-discordant) and 19 IBD-discordant Danish pairs. Each individual had, on average, about 151 000 unique TCRalpha sequences and 181 000 unique TCRbeta sequences available for analysis. Within discordant pairs, disease-associated traits were sought mainly by comparing IBD patients with their genetically identical healthy co-twins. Beyond this particular receptor, the publication reports: Different T cell subtypes could not be distinguished in the analysis. Background noise and inter-individual variability may have been introduced into the repertoires by the differing immunosuppressive treatments among patients. TCRbeta repertoire diversity, by inverse Simpson index, was decreased in IBD patients compared with their healthy co-twins. No single strong signal or clonotype linked to IBD turned up in the results, so the idea that one exists was not supported. Compared with healthy twins, IBD patients shared fewer clonotypes with other individuals, and the difference was most pronounced in patients with signs of disease activity. Repertoire similarity did not differ between concordant and discordant twins, possibly due to limited statistical power.

Libraries were constructed by 5' RACE. Each TCR library was prepared from 3,000 to 4,500 ng of total RNA. For each sample, cDNA synthesis was carried out in eight separate reactions using SMARTScribe reverse transcriptase. During cDNA synthesis, template switching was used to introduce unique molecular identifiers that contained a 6-nucleotide sample barcode. TCRalpha and TCRbeta cDNA was amplified by two nested PCRs of 16 and 9 cycles, with bead purification after each PCR. Before amplification, the cDNA was treated with uracil DNA-glycosylase and purified using the QIAquick PCR purification kit. The second PCR added Illumina TruSeq-compatible adapters along with sample-specific barcodes. Library quality and concentration were assessed using TapeStation and Qubit, and about 5 ng of each library was pooled. The pooled libraries were sequenced with 2 x 100 bp reads and custom sequencing primers on an Illumina HiSeq2500 single-index Rapid Run. Under the source paper's analysis protocol: UMI-based consensus assembly with MiGEC version 1.2.6 was used to correct PCR and sequencing errors. MiXCR version 2.1.1 handled V(D)J alignment, clonotype assembly and CDR3 extraction. To normalise gene usage, clonotype sharing and MAIT/NKT TCR abundance, the analysis used the top 1000, 10 000 and 20 000 clonotypes per sample. After downsampling to 27 000 UMIs, diversity was calculated as the inverse Simpson index using the vegan R package. Paired Mann-Whitney U tests were applied to discordant twin pairs, and Benjamini-Hochberg correction was used for multiple testing. Reprocessed by TCRdb, the reads give a single entry per CDR3 protein sequence, without DNA. The V and J calls here are based on TCRdb, not the publication. This specimen's table enumerates more than 300,000 distinct CDR3 sequences. The ten largest clones capture 2% to 3% of the sample.

Concerning this clonotype itself: Its binding antigen is unknown.

From each donor, a roughly 2.5 ml peripheral blood sample was collected into PAXgene tubes and stored at -80 degrees C. Total RNA was isolated from whole blood with the PAXgene blood miRNA kit on an automated QIAcube, without T cell sorting. Peripheral blood from monozygotic twin pairs who were concordant or discordant for inflammatory bowel disease underwent deep TCRalpha and TCRbeta repertoire profiling using unique molecular barcoding. Smoking habits were recorded for all twin pairs, with individuals classified as current, former or never smokers. In the germline V gene, CDR1 corresponds to SGDLS and CDR2 to YYNGEE. The CDR3 covers 17 residues, taking in both the cysteine and the phenylalanine. The nucleotide record is missing.

The sequenced material came from blood. This chain is built from TRBV9 and TRBJ1-6; TCRdb's D call of TRBD1 is untestable without DNA. The sequence derives from a human donor with ulcerative colitis or Crohn's disease, or a healthy co-twin of an affected twin (not recorded which). CDR3 region: CASSLGQARSYNSPLHF.